This T cell receptor (beta chain) was profiled in a study of T-cell memory formation after mild COVID-19. General study findings and limits: Later expanders leaned CD4+, whereas clones that contracted between day 15 and 85 were balanced CD4/CD8. Contracting CD4+ clones were located mainly in CM and EM, and CD8+ clones in EMRA. Second-wave clones with a day 37 peak had unconfirmed SARS-CoV-2 specificity.

V lost 5 bases, J lost 3 bases, and 17 bases lay in between. The CDR3 sequence is 14 residues long. Germline V gene lookup returns CDR1 DFQATT and CDR2 SNEGSKA (reference sequence). UMIs and sample barcodes were carried by the TCR alpha and TCR beta cDNA libraries that 5'RACE produced using constant-segment primers. MiXCR, run by TCRdb on the 5' RACE reads, gives a single entry per CDR3 protein. The data show roughly 580,000 distinct CDR3 sequences, with more than 15% seen just once and around 12% held by the top ten. This clonotype was seen only a few times. Its antigen remains unidentified. The sample comprised PBMCs or a T cell subset sorted from them (not recorded which). This clonotype originated in an adult woman who had mild COVID-19 (a few samples of this study predate the infection). Cell type and time point are not known. The chain combines TRBV20-1 with TRBJ2-7; D may be TRBD1 (5 bases). For the CDR3, the DNA is TGCAGTGCTCTACGACAAATAGGGGACTACGAGCAGTACTTC. The encoded protein is CSALRQIGDYEQYF.